The 27 T cell receptor beta chains below come from one sample, sequenced in a study of cytomegalovirus exposure and HLA in healthy donors. The PCR was carried out with 60 Vbeta primers and 13 Jbeta primers. Assay: immunoSEQ multiplex PCR; the TCRdb copy retains only in-frame clones and omits some. The sample has 95,000 to 150,000 clones; 80% to 85% are singletons. The sample consisted of PBMCs. These receptor sequences come from a man aged 25-45 years in good health and CMV-seronegative.

This chain uses TRBV5-1 with TRBJ2-5; D perhaps matches TRBD2 (5 bases). Germline-derived CDR1 and CDR2 are SGHRS and YFSETQ. V was shortened by 4 bases and J by 3 bases, with 16 bases between the two germline ends. This CDR3 contains 15 residues. This CDR3 is CASSPTDGSEETQYF. Here the CDR3 DNA reads TGCGCCAGCAGCCCTACGGACGGTAGCGAAGAGACCCAGTACTTC.

This chain uses TRBV19 with TRBJ1-3; maybe TRBD1 (5 bases). V was trimmed by 5 bases and J by 0 bases, leaving 11 bases between them. Germline V gives CDR1 LNHDA, CDR2 SQIVND (reference sequence). CDR3 length equals 15 residues. The CDR3 is CASSVDSASGNTIYF. The CDR3 DNA is TGTGCCAGTAGTGTCGACAGTGCCTCTGGAAACACCATATATTTT.

J is TRBJ1-2 and V is TRBV2; maybe TRBD1 (5 bases). This CDR3 region has 15 residues. Deletions cut 2 bases from V and 5 bases from J, with 15 bases between. Germline V lookup: CDR1 SNHLY, CDR2 FYNNEI. For the CDR3, the DNA is TGTGCCAGCAGTGAAACAGGAGACAGATCTTATGGCTACACCTTC. Translating it yields CASSETGDRSYGYTF.

The chain employs TRBV5-4 and TRBJ2-5; 7 bases line up with TRBD1. This CDR3 spans 15 amino acids. J was trimmed by 1 base and V by 2 bases; bases with no gene match: 5. Germline assignment: CDR1 SGHNT and CDR2 YYREEE (reference sequence). The CDR3 protein is CASSFAKGAQETQYF. The CDR3 DNA reads TGTGCCAGCAGCTTCGCCAAGGGGGCCCAAGAGACCCAGTACTTC.

The chain joins TRBV5-1 to TRBJ1-1, with a possible D match to TRBD1 (6 bases). The germline gives CDR1 SGHRS, CDR2 YFSETQ. CDR3 length equals 14 residues. V gave up 3 bases and J gave up 7 bases, with 16 bases separating them. The CDR3 region has the DNA TGCGCCAGCAGCTCGGTCGGGACAACCGATGAAGCTTTCTTT. Protein sequence: CASSSVGTTDEAFF.

This sequence joins TRBV27 and TRBJ1-2, with a tentative D call TRBD1 (6 bases). This CDR3 is built from 15 residues. With 5 bases removed from V and 7 bases from J, the gap between germline ends came to 20 bases. The germline CDR1 and CDR2 sequences are MNHEY and SMNVEV (reference sequence). CDR3 DNA sequence: TGTGCCAGCAGTAGAAGCTCGTGGGACACGGGTGGCTACACCTTC. Amino acids: CASSRSSWDTGGYTF.

Concerning this clone: Distinct nucleotide sequences in the sample also encode this CDR3. This chain joins TRBV5-1 and TRBJ2-5, with TRBD2 matching 11 bases. CDR1 and CDR2 (germline): SGHRS, YFSETQ. The CDR3 runs to 16 residues. Trimming removed 2 bases from V and 5 bases from J; junction bases left unmatched: 8. Written as DNA, the CDR3 is TGCGCCAGCAGCTTAACCTTAGCGGGGGGGCTTGAGACCCAGTACTTC. This translates into CASSLTLAGGLETQYF.

This sequence joins TRBV25-1 and TRBJ2-1; D is perhaps TRBD1 (6 bases). V lost 1 base and J 9 bases, leaving 10 bases between the germline ends. CDR1 is MGHDK and CDR2 is SYGVNS in the germline V gene. The CDR3 runs to 13 residues. This CDR3 reads CASSESGAGEQFF. CDR3 coding DNA: TGTGCCAGCAGTGAATCAGGGGCTGGTGAGCAGTTCTTC.

V gene TRBV15 combines with J gene TRBJ1-1; 7 bases map to TRBD1. The length of the CDR3 is 15 residues. The germline gives CDR1 LNHNV, CDR2 YYDKDF (reference sequence). V lost 5 bases, J lost 3 bases, and 9 bases stayed unmatched. The CDR3 spells CATSGDREGDTEAFF. CDR3 sequence (DNA): TGTGCCACCAGCGGGGACAGAGAAGGGGACACTGAAGCTTTCTTT.

The chain is built from TRBV7-9 and TRBJ2-7, with a tentative D call TRBD1 (6 bases). V was cut by 5 bases and J by 2 bases, with 10 bases left in between. From germline, CDR1 is SEHNR and CDR2 FQNEAQ (reference sequence). The CDR3 is made up of 13 amino acids. This CDR3 reads CASSQQGPYEQYF. As DNA, the CDR3 is TGTGCCAGCAGCCAACAGGGCCCCTACGAGCAGTACTTC. Supplemented by reference TRBV7-9 and TRBJ2-7, the full variable domain reads DTGVSQNPRHKITKRGQNVTFRCDPISEHNRLYWYRQTLGQGPEFLTYFQNEAQLEKSRLLSDRFSAERPKGSFSTLEIQRTEQGDSAMYLCASSQQGPYEQYFGPGTRLTVT.

This sequence joins TRBV10-1 and TRBJ2-7; D perhaps matches TRBD1 (6 bases). This CDR3 spans 14 amino acids. Germline CDR1 reads WNHNN; CDR2 reads SYGVQD (reference sequence). Trimming took 4 bases from V and 0 from J, leaving 10 bases between them. CDR3 coding DNA: TGCGCCAGCAGTGTGGGGGACAACTCCTACGAGCAGTACTTC. Protein sequence: CASSVGDNSYEQYF.

The chain uses TRBV5-1 and TRBJ2-5, with a possible D match to TRBD1 (5 bases). Trimming left V 0 bases short and J 3 bases short, with 18 bases between. The CDR3 contains 17 residues. Germline V gene lookup returns CDR1 SGHRS and CDR2 YFSETQ. The CDR3 protein is CASSLVLGAYLEETQYF. CDR3 nucleotides: TGCGCCAGCAGCTTGGTCCTAGGGGCCTACCTGGAAGAGACCCAGTACTTC.

The chain combines TRBV30 with TRBJ1-1, with D possibly TRBD1 on 5 matching bases. Trimming removed 3 bases from V and 0 bases from J, with 20 bases in between. The CDR3 has 17 residues. Per the germline V gene, CDR1 is GTSNPN and CDR2 is SVGIG (reference sequence). The CDR3 loop reads CAWRVPGFGGMNTEAFF. The DNA for the CDR3 is TGTGCCTGGAGAGTACCCGGGTTCGGGGGAATGAACACTGAAGCTTTCTTT.

This clone was observed a single time. J is TRBJ1-2 and V is TRBV10-2; 8 bases align to TRBD1. Per the germline V gene, CDR1 is WSHSY and CDR2 is SAAADI. This CDR3 comprises 16 residues. Unmatched junction bases numbered 12, after V lost 3 bases and J lost 6 bases. CDR3 in amino acids: CASSDRTGSTTNGYTF. CDR3 nucleotide sequence: TGCGCCAGCAGTGACCGGACAGGGTCTACCACAAATGGCTACACCTTC.

CDR3 region: CASSGGALGEQYF. The CDR3 nucleotides read TGTGCCAGCAGTGGCGGGGCCCTAGGCGAGCAGTACTTC. The V call is TRBV6-1, the J call TRBJ2-7, with D maybe TRBD2 (6 bases). CDR3 length equals 13 residues. Trimming left V 4 bases short and J 6 bases short, with 13 bases between. Germline loops: CDR1 MNHNS, CDR2 SASEGT.

The chain has TRBV5-6 and TRBJ2-5, with 9 bases lining up with TRBD1. J gave up 5 bases and V 4 bases, and 9 bases lay outside the gene matches. This CDR3 is built from 15 residues. Germline loops: CDR1 SGHDT, CDR2 YYEEEE. The CDR3 nucleotides read TGTGCCAGCAGCCAGGAAGGACAGGGGTGGGAGACCCAGTACTTC. Encoded protein: CASSQEGQGWETQYF.

To note about this clone: The junction departs from germline at one end; a sequencing error may be responsible. V gene TRBV5-1 combines with J gene TRBJ2-2; 9 bases agree with TRBD1. Germline loops: CDR1 SGHRS, CDR2 YFSETQ. The CDR3 sequence is 15 residues long. CDR3 amino acids: CASGLGGQGTGELFF. In DNA, the CDR3 is TGCGCCAGCGGCTTGGGGGGACAGGGCACCGGGGAGCTGTTTTTT.

V gene TRBV7-2 combines with J gene TRBJ1-6; weak D call: TRBD1 (5 bases). The CDR3 has 15 residues. V was clipped by 2 bases and J by 5 bases, with 10 bases between them. Germline CDR1 SGHTA, CDR2 FQGNSA. In DNA form, the CDR3 reads TGTGCCAGCAGCTTAATCGGACACCATAATTCACCCCTCCACTTT. Protein product: CASSLIGHHNSPLHF.

The chain is built from TRBV29-1 and TRBJ1-1; no reliable D call. Germline V gene lookup returns CDR1 SQVTM and CDR2 ANQGSEA. The V gene lost 7 bases and the J gene lost 0 bases, with 15 bases spanning the gap. CDR3 length: 14 amino acids. The CDR3 coding sequence is TGCAGCGCCGGGGAGGGCCCCCTGAACACTGAAGCTTTCTTT. Protein sequence: CSAGEGPLNTEAFF.

The chain couples TRBV11-2 to TRBJ2-1; D possibly corresponds to TRBD1 (5 bases). Per germline, CDR1 SGHAT and CDR2 FQNNGV. This CDR3 has 13 residues. The V and J ends lost 4 bases and 9 bases respectively, with 13 bases between them. Here the CDR3 reads CASSSILRVEQFF. The CDR3 nucleotides are TGTGCCAGCAGCTCGATCCTCAGGGTTGAGCAGTTCTTC. The full variable domain, completed using reference TRBV11-2 and TRBJ2-1, is EAGVAQSPRYKIIEKRQSVAFWCNPISGHATLYWYQQILGQGPKLLIQFQNNGVVDDSQLPKDRFSAERLKGVDSTLKIQPAKLEDSAVYLCASSSILRVEQFFGPGTRLTVL.

This chain connects TRBV6-6 to TRBJ2-7, with a weak D call TRBD1 (6 bases). Trimming took off 2 bases at V and 1 base at J, with 12 bases between the two ends. This CDR3 is built from 15 residues. The germline gives CDR1 MNHNY, CDR2 SVGAGI (reference sequence). The CDR3 DNA reads as TGTGCCAGCAGTTACCTAGGACAGCTATCCTACGAGCAGTACTTC. The encoded protein is CASSYLGQLSYEQYF.

This clone has only one observation. The rearrangement uses TRBV5-4 and TRBJ2-5; 8 bases line up with TRBD1. J was trimmed by 1 base and V by 0 bases; bases with no gene match: 2. The CDR3 covers 15 residues. Germline V gene sequence: CDR1 SGHNT, CDR2 YYREEE (reference sequence). Written as DNA, the CDR3 is TGTGCCAGCAGCTTGGCCGACAGGGGCCAAGAGACCCAGTACTTC. Translated: CASSLADRGQETQYF. Filled out from reference TRBV5-4 and TRBJ2-5, the complete variable domain reads ETGVTQSPTHLIKTRGQQVTLRCSSQSGHNTVSWYQQALGQGPQFIFQYYREEENGRGNFPPRFSGLQFPNYSSELNVNALELDDSALYLCASSLADRGQETQYFGPGTRLLVL.

The chain recombines TRBV27 with TRBJ2-1; D might be TRBD2 (5 bases). V was cut by 4 bases and J by 8 bases, with 12 bases left in between. The germline V gene encodes CDR1 MNHEY and CDR2 SMNVEV (reference sequence). The CDR3 runs to 13 residues. This CDR3 is CASSSSGWDEQFF. The CDR3, as DNA: TGTGCCAGCAGTTCGTCGGGGTGGGATGAGCAGTTCTTC.

This rearrangement joins TRBV29-1 to TRBJ2-3, with 8 bases fitting TRBD1. CDR1 is SQVTM, CDR2 ANQGSEA, per germline. The length of the CDR3 is 12 residues. Unmatched junction bases numbered 3, after V lost 6 bases and J lost 4 bases. The CDR3 DNA follows: TGCAGCGTGGAGACAGGGGCAGATACGCAGTATTTT. Protein sequence: CSVETGADTQYF.

The chain uses TRBV27 and TRBJ2-1; 8 bases fit TRBD2. The J segment lost 2 bases and the V segment lost 8 bases, leaving 5 bases of the junction unmatched. Germline V lookup: CDR1 MNHEY, CDR2 SMNVEV (reference sequence). CDR3 length: 14 amino acids. CDR3 coding DNA: TGTGCCAGCGCCAGCGGGGGTCCCTACAATGAGCAGTTCTTC. This encodes CASASGGPYNEQFF.

V gene TRBV28 combines with J gene TRBJ2-5; no clear D gene. CDR3 length: 13 residues. V was cut by 6 bases and J by 3 bases, with 11 bases left in between. Looked up from germline, CDR1 is MDHEN and CDR2 is SYDVKM. DNA of the CDR3: TGTGCCAGCAGCCGACAAATAGAAGAGACCCAGTACTTC. It translates to CASSRQIEETQYF.

The table lists this clone with a few counts. The J gene is TRBJ1-2, the V gene TRBV7-8; TRBD1 might be the D (5 bases). The ends were cut back, 2 bases at V and 8 bases at J, with 15 bases in the middle. This CDR3 is 14 amino acids long. CDR1 and CDR2 (germline): SGHVS, FQNEAQ. The CDR3 reads CASSLSWGGEGYTF. DNA of the CDR3: TGTGCCAGCAGCTTATCGTGGGGGGGGGAAGGCTACACCTTC.